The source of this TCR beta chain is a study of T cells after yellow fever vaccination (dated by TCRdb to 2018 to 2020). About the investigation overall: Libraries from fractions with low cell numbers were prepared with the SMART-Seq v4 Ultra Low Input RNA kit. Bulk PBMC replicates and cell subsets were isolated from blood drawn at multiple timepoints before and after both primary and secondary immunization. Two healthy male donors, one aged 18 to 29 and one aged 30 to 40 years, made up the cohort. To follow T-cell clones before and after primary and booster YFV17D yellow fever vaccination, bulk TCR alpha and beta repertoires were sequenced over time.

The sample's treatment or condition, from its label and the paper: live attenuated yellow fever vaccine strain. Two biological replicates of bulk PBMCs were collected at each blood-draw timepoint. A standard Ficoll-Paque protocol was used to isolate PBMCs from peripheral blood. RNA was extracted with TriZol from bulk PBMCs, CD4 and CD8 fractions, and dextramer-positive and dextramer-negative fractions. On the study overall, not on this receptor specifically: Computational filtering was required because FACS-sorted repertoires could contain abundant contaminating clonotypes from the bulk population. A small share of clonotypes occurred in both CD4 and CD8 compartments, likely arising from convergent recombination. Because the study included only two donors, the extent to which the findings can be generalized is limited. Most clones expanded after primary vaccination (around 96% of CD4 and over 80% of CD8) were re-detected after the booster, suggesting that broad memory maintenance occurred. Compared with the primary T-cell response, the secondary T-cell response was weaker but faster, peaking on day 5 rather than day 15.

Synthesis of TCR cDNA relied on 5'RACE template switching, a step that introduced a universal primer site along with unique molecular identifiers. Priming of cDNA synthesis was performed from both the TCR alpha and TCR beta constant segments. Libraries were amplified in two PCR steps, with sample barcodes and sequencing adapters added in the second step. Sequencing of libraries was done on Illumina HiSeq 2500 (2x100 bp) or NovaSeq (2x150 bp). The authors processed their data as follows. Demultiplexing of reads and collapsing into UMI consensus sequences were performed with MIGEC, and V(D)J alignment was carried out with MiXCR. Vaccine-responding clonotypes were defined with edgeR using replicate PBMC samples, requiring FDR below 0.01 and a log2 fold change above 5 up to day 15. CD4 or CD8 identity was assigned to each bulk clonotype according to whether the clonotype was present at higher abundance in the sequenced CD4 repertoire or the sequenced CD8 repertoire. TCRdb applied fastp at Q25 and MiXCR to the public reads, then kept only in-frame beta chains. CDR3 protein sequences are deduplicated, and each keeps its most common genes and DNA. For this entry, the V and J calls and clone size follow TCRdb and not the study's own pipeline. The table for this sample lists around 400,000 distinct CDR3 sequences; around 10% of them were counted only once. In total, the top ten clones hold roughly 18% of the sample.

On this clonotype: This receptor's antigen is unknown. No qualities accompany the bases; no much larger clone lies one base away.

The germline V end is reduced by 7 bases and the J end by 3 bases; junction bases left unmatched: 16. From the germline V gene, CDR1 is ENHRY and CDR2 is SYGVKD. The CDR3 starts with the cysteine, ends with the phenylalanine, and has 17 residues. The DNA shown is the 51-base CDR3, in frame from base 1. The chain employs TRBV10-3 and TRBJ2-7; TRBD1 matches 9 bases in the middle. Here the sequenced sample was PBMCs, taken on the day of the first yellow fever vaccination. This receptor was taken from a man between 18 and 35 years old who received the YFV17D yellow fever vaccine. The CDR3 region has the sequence CAIMRGTGLASFYEQYF. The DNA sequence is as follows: TGTGCCATCATGAGGGGGACAGGGCTCGCCTCTTTCTACGAGCAGTACTTC.